Shown below are 17 T cell receptor beta chains from a single sample sequenced in a study of technical replicates of blood from several donors. Using immunoSEQ multiplex PCR, the repertoire was profiled, and TCRdb retains in-frame clones only, with some absent. The sample has 60,000 to 90,000 clones; about 95% are singletons. Sample: T cells isolated from PBMCs. The receptors were sampled from a human donor in good health.

The count of this clone is one. The J gene is TRBJ2-1, the V gene TRBV7-9; TRBD2 agrees at 12 bases. V dropped 8 bases and J dropped 8; count of bases not matched to a gene: 4. Germline CDR1 and CDR2: SEHNR and FQNEAQ (reference sequence). The CDR3 length is 13 residues. The CDR3 here is CASPTSGSYEQFF. Written as DNA, the CDR3 is TGTGCCAGCCCGACTAGCGGGAGTTATGAGCAGTTCTTC.

This clone was observed a single time. The gene calls are TRBV10-3 and TRBJ1-1; weak D call: TRBD1 (6 bases). CDR1 is ENHRY, CDR2 SYGVKD, per germline. V was clipped by 0 bases and J by 7 bases, with 15 bases between them. This CDR3 region has 15 residues. The CDR3 protein is CAISESKQGAFEAFF. In DNA, the CDR3 is TGTGCCATCAGTGAGTCGAAACAGGGAGCCTTTGAAGCTTTCTTT.

This rearrangement joins TRBV30 to TRBJ1-1, with unresolved D. The V gene lost 2 bases and the J gene lost 3 bases, with 7 bases spanning the gap. The CDR3 spans 12 residues. Germline loops: CDR1 GTSNPN, CDR2 SVGIG (reference sequence). The CDR3 coding sequence is TGTGCCTGGAGTCCTCAGGACACTGAAGCTTTCTTT. This translates into CAWSPQDTEAFF.

This sequence joins TRBV28 and TRBJ1-5; TRBD1 agrees at 8 bases. V lost 5 bases and J lost 2; bases outside the gene matches: 2. The CDR3 contains 14 residues. Germline-derived CDR1 and CDR2 are MDHEN and SYDVKM. CDR3 loop: CASSTGGGNQPQHF. In DNA, the CDR3 is TGTGCCAGCAGTACAGGGGGAGGCAATCAGCCCCAGCATTTT.

The chain is built from TRBV5-1 and TRBJ1-1; D call uncertain. V shed 2 bases and J shed 1 base, with 6 bases lying between them. CDR3 length equals 13 residues. Germline V gives CDR1 SGHRS, CDR2 YFSETQ. CDR3 DNA: TGCGCCAGCAGCTTCGACTGGAACACTGAAGCTTTCTTT. This codes for CASSFDWNTEAFF. Looking up the rest from reference TRBV5-1 and TRBJ1-1 gives the full variable domain: KAGVTQTPRYLIKTRGQQVTLSCSPISGHRSVSWYQQTPGQGLQFLFEYFSETQRNKGNFPGRFSGRQFSNSRSEMNVSTLELGDSALYLCASSFDWNTEAFFGQGTRLTVV.

The V gene is TRBV10-3, the J gene TRBJ2-7, with 8 nucleotides matching TRBD1. Germline loops: CDR1 ENHRY, CDR2 SYGVKD. V lost 8 bases to trimming and J lost 6 bases; unmatched junction nucleotides: 6. The CDR3 consists of 12 residues. The chain's CDR3 is CAIGDRSTEQYF. In DNA, the CDR3 is TGTGCCATCGGGGACAGGTCCACCGAGCAGTACTTC.

The rearrangement joins TRBV6-5 to TRBJ1-5, with TRBD1 matching 8 bases. The CDR3 is 14 residues long. V gave up 2 bases and J gave up 5 bases; unmatched junction bases: 2. Germline CDR1 is MNHEY and CDR2 is SVGAGI. CDR3 residues: CASSYDRGHQPQHF. DNA for the CDR3: TGTGCCAGCAGTTACGACAGGGGTCATCAGCCCCAGCATTTT.

The rearrangement joins TRBV30 to TRBJ2-5, with 8 bases aligning to TRBD2. Germline V gene sequence: CDR1 GTSNPN, CDR2 SVGIG (reference sequence). The junction had 10 bases not matched to a gene; V was cut back by 0 bases and J by 7 bases. The CDR3 runs 15 residues. The DNA of the CDR3 is TGTGCCTGGAGTGTGAGCGGGGGAGCCCTAGGGACCCAGTACTTC. This sequence encodes CAWSVSGGALGTQYF.

This clone has just a few counts. The V gene is TRBV27, the J gene TRBJ1-2; D is undetermined. Germline CDR1 and CDR2: MNHEY and SMNVEV (reference sequence). Between the trimmed V and J ends, which lost 3 bases and 3 bases, there was a span of 14 bases. The CDR3 is made up of 15 amino acids. DNA of the CDR3: TGTGCCAGCAGTTTCCGCCGGGAGGACCACTATGGCTACACCTTC. Translating it yields CASSFRREDHYGYTF.

The chain carries TRBV7-9 and TRBJ2-1, with 15 bases identical to TRBD2. CDR1 and CDR2 from the germline V gene are SEHNR and FQNEAQ (reference sequence). J gave up 7 bases and V 5 bases, and 15 bases lay outside the gene matches. This CDR3 region has 19 residues. CDR3 DNA: TGTGCCAGCAGCATCCCCGGGACTAGCGGGAGGAACAGGGGGAATGAGCAGTTCTTC. Translating it yields CASSIPGTSGRNRGNEQFF.

The chain is built from TRBV7-7 and TRBJ2-1, with 9 bases fitting TRBD2. The germline V gene has CDR1 SSHAT and CDR2 FNYEAQ (reference sequence). Losses at the gene ends were 8 bases for V and 6 bases for J; bases not matched to a gene: 5. The CDR3 contains 13 residues. The CDR3 sequence: CASAGGPSNEQFF. The CDR3 DNA reads as TGTGCCAGCGCGGGAGGGCCGAGCAATGAGCAGTTCTTC.

The chain combines TRBV4-1 with TRBJ1-2; a weak D match, TRBD1 (5 bases). V was clipped by 0 bases and J by 8 bases, with 19 bases between them. CDR1 MGHRA and CDR2 YSYEKL come from the germline V gene. This CDR3 comprises 16 residues. CDR3 coding DNA: TGCGCCAGCAGCCAAGATGGGGCTCCAGGGTTTCGAGGCTACACCTTC. Its translation is CASSQDGAPGFRGYTF.

The V gene is TRBV9, the J gene TRBJ1-2; 8 bases map to TRBD1. Germline V lookup: CDR1 SGDLS, CDR2 YYNGEE. CDR3 length: 13 amino acids. Trimming at V came to 2 bases and at J to 7 bases, leaving 4 bases not matched to a gene. DNA for the CDR3: TGTGCCAGCAGCGTGGGACAGGAGGGTGGCTACACCTTC. It translates to CASSVGQEGGYTF.

This sequence joins TRBV6-1 and TRBJ2-7; the match to TRBD1 covers 9 bases. V shed 4 bases and J 3 bases; nucleotides not matched to a gene: 10. Germline V gives CDR1 MNHNS, CDR2 SASEGT. The CDR3 runs 16 residues. The DNA of the CDR3 is TGTGCCAGCAGTGCCACAACACAGGGGGCTCTCTACGAGCAGTACTTC. Translating it yields CASSATTQGALYEQYF.

The rearrangement joins TRBV5-1 to TRBJ2-1, with unresolved D. Between the trimmed V and J ends, which lost 2 bases and 4 bases, there was a span of 4 bases. The CDR3 has 12 amino acids. Germline CDR1 is SGHRS and CDR2 is YFSETQ. The CDR3 sequence is CASSLAYNEQFF. Written as DNA, the CDR3 is TGCGCCAGCAGCTTAGCTTACAATGAGCAGTTCTTC.

This chain connects TRBV19 to TRBJ1-5; D may be TRBD1 (5 bases). This CDR3 contains 15 residues. Trimming took off 6 bases at V and 3 bases at J, with 15 bases between the two ends. CDR1 and CDR2 (germline): LNHDA, SQIVND (reference sequence). The CDR3 here is CASSDHRYLNQPQHF. The CDR3 nucleotides read TGTGCCAGTAGCGATCACAGGTATCTCAATCAGCCCCAGCATTTT.

The V call is TRBV2, the J call TRBJ2-7, with TRBD2 matching 11 bases. The germline V gene has CDR1 SNHLY and CDR2 FYNNEI. Trimming took 8 bases from V and 3 from J; bases not matched to a gene: 9. The CDR3 is 15 residues long. CDR3 residues: CASQKLAGGFYEQYF. DNA of the CDR3: TGTGCCAGCCAAAAGCTAGCGGGAGGCTTCTACGAGCAGTACTTC. The entire variable domain, with the rest obtained from reference TRBV2 and TRBJ2-7, is as follows: EPEVTQTPSHQVTQMGQEVILRCVPISNHLYFYWYRQILGQKVEFLVSFYNNEISEKSEIFDDQFSVERPDGSNFTLKIRSTKLEDSAMYFCASQKLAGGFYEQYFGPGTRLTVT.